These 20 T cell receptor beta chains came from one sample sequenced in a study of identical twins. TCRdb reanalysed the 5' RACE reads using MiXCR and keeps one entry per CDR3 protein. This table has about 700,000 distinct CDR3 sequences, around 6% appearing once. The sample taken for sequencing was naive T cells sorted from blood. The receptors here all came from a man between 18 and 35 years old in good health.

This clonotype was counted ten times or more. The rearrangement links TRBV29-1 to TRBJ2-5, with 9 positions matching TRBD1. V lost 1 base to trimming and J lost 10 bases; unmatched junction nucleotides: 4. The CDR3 loop spans 12 amino acids. Germline CDR1 is SQVTM and CDR2 is ANQGSEA. In nucleotides, the CDR3 is TGCAGCGTTGAAGGTTGGGACAGGGACCAGTACTTC. Its translation: CSVEGWDRDQYF.

The chain is built from TRBV29-1 and TRBJ1-1; D uncertain. Germline assignment: CDR1 SQVTM and CDR2 ANQGSEA. CDR3 size: 15 residues. Deletions cut 4 bases from V and 4 bases from J, with 19 bases between. The CDR3 DNA sequence: TGCAGCGTTGGAAAATCATGGACTTCACCCACTGAAGCTTTCTTT. Its translation is CSVGKSWTSPTEAFF.

This clonotype was detected ten times or more. This chain links TRBV28 with TRBJ2-3; TRBD2 matches at 13 bases. The CDR3 sequence is 16 residues long. Trimming cost V 6 bases and J 0 bases; bases outside gene matches: 3. The germline V gene encodes CDR1 MDHEN and CDR2 SYDVKM. CDR3 protein: CASRGLAGKSTDTQYF. CDR3 DNA sequence: TGTGCCAGCAGGGGACTAGCGGGGAAGAGCACAGATACGCAGTATTTT.

This clonotype was counted at least ten times. CDR3: CASSPASELISEQFF. The CDR3 DNA follows: TGCGCCAGCAGCCCTGCTAGCGAACTCATTTCGGAGCAGTTCTTC. The chain employs TRBV5-1 and TRBJ2-1, with TRBD2 as a possible D gene (6 bases). Trimming took off 4 bases at V and 10 bases at J, with 21 bases between the two ends. Germline V gives CDR1 SGHRS, CDR2 YFSETQ. This CDR3 spans 15 amino acids.

This clonotype has only a few counts. The chain uses TRBV5-1 and TRBJ1-5; D may be TRBD1 (5 bases). CDR1 and CDR2 from the germline V gene are SGHRS and YFSETQ. The CDR3 runs to 15 residues. Trimming pared 0 bases from V and 2 bases from J, leaving 9 bases between. The CDR3 coding sequence is TGCGCCAGCAGCTTGGATTTCAGGGGCAATCAGCCCCAGCATTTT. Translating gives CASSLDFRGNQPQHF.

The chain uses TRBV15 and TRBJ1-5; 7 nucleotides match TRBD1. The CDR3 covers 14 residues. V gave up 5 bases and J gave up 6 bases; unmatched junction bases: 7. Germline lookup yields CDR1 LNHNV and CDR2 YYDKDF (reference sequence). CDR3 bases: TGTGCCACCAGCCTAGACAGGGTGGGTCAGCCCCAGCATTTT. The encoded protein is CATSLDRVGQPQHF.

This clonotype was seen many times. The rearrangement links TRBV7-9 to TRBJ1-1; D call uncertain. This CDR3 has 13 amino acids. Trimming took off 1 base at V and 6 bases at J, with 9 bases between the two ends. Germline CDR1 and CDR2: SEHNR and FQNEAQ (reference sequence). The CDR3 sequence: CASSLGGVAEAFF. CDR3 DNA sequence: TGTGCCAGCAGCTTAGGAGGCGTCGCTGAAGCTTTCTTT. The full variable domain, with the rest looked up from reference TRBV7-9 and TRBJ1-1, is DTGVSQNPRHKITKRGQNVTFRCDPISEHNRLYWYRQTLGQGPEFLTYFQNEAQLEKSRLLSDRFSAERPKGSFSTLEIQRTEQGDSAMYLCASSLGGVAEAFFGQGTRLTVV.

This clonotype was observed at least ten times. V is TRBV6-1 and J is TRBJ1-4; D uncertain. The CDR3 consists of 13 residues. V gave up 7 bases and J gave up 5 bases, with 11 bases separating them. CDR1 MNHNS and CDR2 SASEGT come from the germline V gene. The CDR3 nucleotides are TGTGCCAGCACTCGCTTATTAAATGAAAAACTGTTTTTT. This sequence encodes CASTRLLNEKLFF.

V is TRBV27 and J is TRBJ1-1; 8 nucleotides line up with TRBD1. Per germline, CDR1 MNHEY and CDR2 SMNVEV (reference sequence). The CDR3 length is 19 residues. J lost 3 bases, V lost 5 bases, and 20 bases had no gene match. CDR3: CASSAMRVWGTGPDTEAFF. As DNA, the CDR3 is TGTGCCAGCAGTGCTATGCGGGTATGGGGGACAGGTCCGGACACTGAAGCTTTCTTT.

This clonotype was recorded a few times. The rearrangement uses TRBV19 and TRBJ2-3; TRBD1 matches 8 bases. V was pared by 7 bases and J by 4 bases, with 10 bases of the junction left unmatched. The CDR3 runs to 15 residues. The germline gives CDR1 LNHDA, CDR2 SQIVND (reference sequence). This chain's CDR3 is CASTYRGAAADTQYF. In DNA, the CDR3 is TGTGCCAGTACCTACAGGGGGGCGGCGGCAGATACGCAGTATTTT.

The chain carries TRBV15 and TRBJ1-1; weak D call: TRBD1 (6 bases). V lost 6 bases and J lost 1, with 9 bases in between. In germline, CDR1 is LNHNV, CDR2 YYDKDF (reference sequence). This CDR3 is built from 13 residues. This chain's CDR3 is CATSMTGNTEAFF. In DNA form, the CDR3 reads TGTGCCACCAGTATGACAGGGAACACTGAAGCTTTCTTT. The entire variable domain, with the rest obtained from reference TRBV15 and TRBJ1-1, is as follows: DAMVIQNPRYQVTQFGKPVTLSCSQTLNHNVMYWYQQKSSQAPKLLFHYYDKDFNNEADTPDNFQSRRPNTSFCFLDIRSPGLGDTAMYLCATSMTGNTEAFFGQGTRLTVV.

This clonotype was seen repeatedly, ten times or more. The chain combines TRBV12-5 with TRBJ2-1; 9 bases align to TRBD2. From germline, CDR1 is LGHNT and CDR2 FRNRAP. This CDR3 is built from 16 residues. Losses at the gene ends were 2 bases for V and 6 bases for J; bases not matched to a gene: 8. CDR3 in amino acids: CASGLRREGMGNEQFF. The DNA for the CDR3 is TGTGCTAGTGGTTTGAGGCGGGAGGGGATGGGCAATGAGCAGTTCTTC. The complete variable domain, with remaining parts taken from reference TRBV12-5 and TRBJ2-1, reads DARVTQTPRHKVTEMGQEVTMRCQPILGHNTVFWYRQTMMQGLELLAYFRNRAPLDDSGMPKDRFSAEMPDATLATLKIQPSEPRDSAVYFCASGLRREGMGNEQFFGPGTRLTVL.

This clonotype appeared many times. This rearrangement joins TRBV5-6 to TRBJ2-4; D ambiguous. The germline V and J ends were trimmed by 7 bases and 10 bases, with 18 bases remaining between them. Germline CDR1 SGHDT, CDR2 YYEEEE. There are 13 residues in the CDR3. CDR3 coding DNA: TGTGCCAGCGGATCCACGGACGGCGAAATTCAGTACTTC. Translating it yields CASGSTDGEIQYF.

This clonotype occurred a few times. The gene calls are TRBV11-2 and TRBJ2-1; D remains ambiguous. This CDR3 has 12 residues. CDR1 and CDR2 (germline): SGHAT, FQNNGV. V lost 0 bases and J lost 9, with 6 bases in between. CDR3 nucleotides: TGTGCCAGCAGCTTAGATGCTCGTGAGCAGTTCTTC. It yields the protein CASSLDAREQFF.

Ten or more counts support this clonotype. V usage is TRBV21-1 and J usage is TRBJ2-2; the D call of TRBD1 is as the table states it, not checked on the DNA. TRBV21-1 is noted as a pseudogene. CDR3 size: 14 residues. CDR3 residues: CASSKWTDTGELFF. The CDR3 coding sequence is TGTGCCAGCAGCAAGTGGACAGACACCGGGGAGCTGTTTTTT.

Ten or more counts support this clonotype. The genes are TRBV29-1 and TRBJ2-7; TRBD1 matches at 9 bases. With 3 bases clipped from V and 3 bases from J, the junction kept 3 bases outside the gene matches. The CDR3 runs to 13 residues. The germline V gene encodes CDR1 SQVTM and CDR2 ANQGSEA. The CDR3, as DNA: TGCAGCGTTGAGATGGACAGGGGCTACGAGCAGTACTTC. Protein sequence: CSVEMDRGYEQYF.

This clonotype has a count of ten or more. This rearrangement joins TRBV20-1 to TRBJ1-2; possibly TRBD1 for D (6 bases). This CDR3 has 13 residues. Looked up from germline, CDR1 is DFQATT and CDR2 is SNEGSKA (reference sequence). Trimming took 3 bases from V and 4 from J, leaving 12 bases between them. The CDR3, as DNA: TGCAGTGCTAGGGATGGACAGTCCTATGGCTACACCTTC. Amino acids: CSARDGQSYGYTF.

The J gene is TRBJ2-1, the V gene TRBV5-6; the D call may be TRBD1 or TRBD2 (5 bases each). This CDR3 has 15 residues. V was trimmed by 3 bases and J by 2 bases, leaving 12 bases between them. From germline, CDR1 is SGHDT and CDR2 YYEEEE. The CDR3 DNA follows: TGTGCCAGCAGCTCCCTCCAGGGAGCCTACAATGAGCAGTTCTTC. Translation gives CASSSLQGAYNEQFF.

The table lists this clonotype with a few counts. The chain carries TRBV6-1 and TRBJ1-4, with TRBD1 as a possible D gene (6 bases). Per the germline V gene, CDR1 is MNHNS and CDR2 is SASEGT. Trimming shortened V by 6 bases and J by 3 bases, and 11 bases separated the two germline ends. This CDR3 contains 14 residues. The CDR3 loop reads CASRGGAANEKLFF. For the CDR3, the DNA is TGTGCCAGCAGGGGGGGGGCGGCTAATGAAAAACTGTTTTTT.

This clonotype was seen a handful of times. This sequence joins TRBV29-1 and TRBJ2-2; D may be TRBD1 or TRBD2 (5 bases each). CDR1 is SQVTM, CDR2 ANQGSEA, per germline. With 0 bases removed from V and 7 bases from J, the gap between germline ends came to 24 bases. This CDR3 region has 18 residues. The CDR3 sequence is CSVEDFDREGAAVGELFF. CDR3 bases: TGCAGCGTTGAAGATTTCGACCGGGAAGGGGCGGCAGTCGGGGAGCTGTTTTTT.